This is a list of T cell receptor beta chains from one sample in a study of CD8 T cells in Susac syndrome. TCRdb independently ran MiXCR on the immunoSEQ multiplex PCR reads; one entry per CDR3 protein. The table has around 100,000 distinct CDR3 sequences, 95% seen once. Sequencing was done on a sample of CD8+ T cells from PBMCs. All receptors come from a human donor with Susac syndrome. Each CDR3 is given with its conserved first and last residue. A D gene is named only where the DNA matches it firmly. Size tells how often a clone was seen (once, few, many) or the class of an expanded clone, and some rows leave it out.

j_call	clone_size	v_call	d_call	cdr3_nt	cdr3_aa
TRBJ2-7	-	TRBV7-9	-	TGTGCCAGCAGCACCCCGTTGGGGGAAGAGCAGTACTTC	CASSTPLGEEQYF
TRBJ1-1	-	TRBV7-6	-	TGTGCCAGCAGCTTAGCGGGACACCTGAATAGGGACACTGAAGCTTTCTTT	CASSLAGHLNRDTEAFF
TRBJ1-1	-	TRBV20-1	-	TGCAGTGCTCCCGGGTCCCAAATTGAAGCTTTCTTT	CSAPGSQIEAFF
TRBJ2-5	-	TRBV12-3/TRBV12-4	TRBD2	TGTGCCAGCGCCCTAGCGGGGGGCGTGGAGACCCAGTACTTC	CASALAGGVETQYF
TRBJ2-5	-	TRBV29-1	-	TGCAGCGCTAACTTGGGCCCAGAGACCCAGTACTTC	CSANLGPETQYF
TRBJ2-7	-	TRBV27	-	TGTGCCAGCAGTTTATTAGCAGGCTCCTACGAGCAGTACTTC	CASSLLAGSYEQYF
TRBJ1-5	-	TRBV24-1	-	TGTGCCACCAGTGGAGGTCAGGATGATAGCAATCAGCCCCAGCATTTT	CATSGGQDDSNQPQHF
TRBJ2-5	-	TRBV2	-	TGTGCCAGCATTTTCCAGTCCCAAGAGACCCAGTACTTC	CASIFQSQETQYF
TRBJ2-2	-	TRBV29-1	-	TGCAGCGTTGAAACCCCCTCCCGGACTACCGGGGAGCTGTTTTTT	CSVETPSRTTGELFF
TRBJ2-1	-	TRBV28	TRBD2	TGTGCCAGCACCAGCGGGAGGGGCCGGCGTGATGAGCAGTTCTTC	CASTSGRGRRDEQFF
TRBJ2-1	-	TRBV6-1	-	TGTGCCAGCAGGACCCCGGCTGGGACTCCGGTCGATGAGCAGTTCTTC	CASRTPAGTPVDEQFF
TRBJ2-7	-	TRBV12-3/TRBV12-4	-	TGTGCCAGCAGTTTTGAAGGCACATCCTACGAGCAGTACTTC	CASSFEGTSYEQYF
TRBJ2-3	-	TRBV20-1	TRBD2	TGCAGTGCTAGGAGCGGGATCACAGATACGCAGTATTTT	CSARSGITDTQYF
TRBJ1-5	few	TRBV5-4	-	TGTGCCAGCAGCTTGGGACAGAATCAGCCCCAGCATTTT	CASSLGQNQPQHF
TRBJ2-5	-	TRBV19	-	TGTGCCAGTAGTACACGCTCGGACACCCAAGAGACCCAGTACTTC	CASSTRSDTQETQYF
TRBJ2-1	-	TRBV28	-	TGTGCCAGCATAGGGGCGGGGATCTACAATGAGCAGTTCTTC	CASIGAGIYNEQFF
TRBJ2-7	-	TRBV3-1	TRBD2	TGTGCCAGCAGCCCCGGGACTAGCTTAAACTACGAGCAGTACTTC	CASSPGTSLNYEQYF
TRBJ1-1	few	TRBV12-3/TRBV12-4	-	TGTGCCAGCAGTTGGGGACATAACACTGAAGCTTTCTTT	CASSWGHNTEAFF
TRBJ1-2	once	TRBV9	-	TGTGCCAGCAGCGTAGGTGCAGGCAACTATGGCTACACCTTC	CASSVGAGNYGYTF
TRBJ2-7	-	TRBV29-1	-	TGCAGCGTTGAGGTTGAACCCTACGAGCAGTACTTC	CSVEVEPYEQYF
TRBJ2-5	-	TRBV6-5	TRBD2	TGTGCCAGCAGTTACTACGGTCGGGAGGGAGAGACCCAGTACTTC	CASSYYGREGETQYF
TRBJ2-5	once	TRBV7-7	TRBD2	TGTGCCAGCAGCCCCAGGTGGAGCGGGGGGCATCTTCCTTACCAAGAGACCCAGTACTTC	CASSPRWSGGHLPYQETQYF
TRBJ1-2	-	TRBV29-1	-	TGCAGCGTTGAGGTCCACCCTTATGGCTACACCTTC	CSVEVHPYGYTF
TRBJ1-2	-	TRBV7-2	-	TGTGCTTGGGGCGGTTTCCTATCGGGCTACACCTTC	CAWGGFLSGYTF
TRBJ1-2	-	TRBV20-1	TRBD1	TGCAGTGCTTGGACAGGAGATGGCTACACCTTC	CSAWTGDGYTF
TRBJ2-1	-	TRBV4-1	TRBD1	TGCGCCAGCAGCCAAGTTCTGCGCCGGGACAGGGGAACCGAATGGCAGTTCTTC	CASSQVLRRDRGTEWQFF
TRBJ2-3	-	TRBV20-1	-	TGCAGTGCTAGTACCCTAGCTCTCACAGATACGCAGTATTTT	CSASTLALTDTQYF
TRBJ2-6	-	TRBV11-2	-	TGTGCCAGCAGCTTAGTCCCTTCATCGGCCAACGTCCTGACTTTC	CASSLVPSSANVLTF
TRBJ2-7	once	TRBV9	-	TGTGCCAGCAGCGTAGGGCGGGTTTCCGAGCAGTACTTC	CASSVGRVSEQYF
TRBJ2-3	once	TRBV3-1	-	TGTGCCAGCAGCCAAGAATTTAGTTCGTTCACAGATACGCAGTATTTT	CASSQEFSSFTDTQYF
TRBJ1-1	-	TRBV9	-	TGTGCCAGCAGCGTAGGTTGGTGGGACACTGAAGCTTTCTTT	CASSVGWWDTEAFF
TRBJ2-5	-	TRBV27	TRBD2	TGTGCCAGCCGGAGAGGACTAGCGGTGGGCGAGACCCAGTACTTC	CASRRGLAVGETQYF
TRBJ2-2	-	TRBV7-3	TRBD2	TGTGCCAGCAGCCCTATCGGGAGGGCCAACGGGGAGCTGTTTTTT	CASSPIGRANGELFF
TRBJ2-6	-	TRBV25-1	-	TGTGCCAGCAGTGAATGGGGGAGTCCTTCTGGGGCCAACGTCCTGACTTTC	CASSEWGSPSGANVLTF
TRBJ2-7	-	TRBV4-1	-	TGCGCCAGCAGCCAAGGGGGAACGGGCTCCTACGAGCAGTACTTC	CASSQGGTGSYEQYF
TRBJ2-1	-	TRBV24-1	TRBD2	TGTGCCACCAGTGATCTTAGCGGGGCTTACAATGAGCAGTTCTTC	CATSDLSGAYNEQFF
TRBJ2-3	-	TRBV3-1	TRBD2	TGTGCCAGCAGCCCAACTTCCAGCGGGAGTGGTGCAGATACGCAGTATTTT	CASSPTSSGSGADTQYF
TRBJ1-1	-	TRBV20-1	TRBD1	TGCAGTGCTGGACAGGGGAGAGCTTTCTTT	CSAGQGRAFF
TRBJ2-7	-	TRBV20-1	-	TGCAGTGCTAGAGGACTTCGGGCCTACGAGCAGTACTTC	CSARGLRAYEQYF
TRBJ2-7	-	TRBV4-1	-	TGCGCCAGCAGCCAAGATCTACCCAGGTTTAACTACGAGCAGTACTTC	CASSQDLPRFNYEQYF
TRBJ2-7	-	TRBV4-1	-	TGCGCCAGCAGTACCGGGATCACCTACGAGCAGTACTTC	CASSTGITYEQYF
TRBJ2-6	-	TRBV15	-	TGTGCCACCAGCGGAAGCAGCTCTGGGGCCAACGTCCTGACTTTC	CATSGSSSGANVLTF
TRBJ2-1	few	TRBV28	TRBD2	TGTGCCAGCAGTCTAGGACTAGCGGGAGGAAATGAGCAGTTCTTC	CASSLGLAGGNEQFF
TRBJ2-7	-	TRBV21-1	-	TGTGCCAGCAGGGGCAGGGGGCGGTCCGAGCAGTACTTC	CASRGRGRSEQYF
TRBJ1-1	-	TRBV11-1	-	TGTGCCAGCAGCTTAAACCCCCCTGAAGCTTTCTTT	CASSLNPPEAFF
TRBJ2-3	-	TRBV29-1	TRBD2	TGCAGCGCACCACTAGCGGGGGGCCCTAGCACAGATACGCAGTATTTT	CSAPLAGGPSTDTQYF
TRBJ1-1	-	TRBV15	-	TGTGCCACCAGCAGAGATCCCGAGTTGAACACTGAAGCTTTCTTT	CATSRDPELNTEAFF
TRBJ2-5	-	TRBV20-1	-	TGCACCCAAGGGGGGCTAGGGCAAGAGACCCAGTACTTC	CTQGGLGQETQYF
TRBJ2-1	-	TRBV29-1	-	TGCAGCGTTGAAGGGGATCTTGAGCGACTCAATGAGCAGTTCTTC	CSVEGDLERLNEQFF
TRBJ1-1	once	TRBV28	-	TGTGCCAGCAGTTTATCGAGACAGATGAACACTGAAGCTTTCTTT	CASSLSRQMNTEAFF
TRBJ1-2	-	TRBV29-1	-	TGCAGCGTTGAGTTCCCCCCTTATGGCTACACCTTC	CSVEFPPYGYTF